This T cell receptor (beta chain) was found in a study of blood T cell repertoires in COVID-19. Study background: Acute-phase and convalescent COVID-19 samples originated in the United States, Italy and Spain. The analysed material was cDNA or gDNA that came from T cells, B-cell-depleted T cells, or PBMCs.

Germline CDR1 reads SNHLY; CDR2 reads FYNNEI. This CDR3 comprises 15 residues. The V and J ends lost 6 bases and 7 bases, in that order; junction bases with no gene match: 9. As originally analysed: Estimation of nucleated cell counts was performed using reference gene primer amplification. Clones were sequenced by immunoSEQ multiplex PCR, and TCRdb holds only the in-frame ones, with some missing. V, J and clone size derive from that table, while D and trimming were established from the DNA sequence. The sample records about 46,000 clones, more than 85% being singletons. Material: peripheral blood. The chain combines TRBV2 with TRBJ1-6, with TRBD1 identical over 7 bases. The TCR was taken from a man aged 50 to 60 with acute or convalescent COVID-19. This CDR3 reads CASRPGQNTNSPLHF. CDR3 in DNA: TGTGCCAGCAGGCCGGGACAGAATACCAATTCACCCCTCCACTTT. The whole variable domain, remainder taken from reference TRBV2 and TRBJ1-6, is EPEVTQTPSHQVTQMGQEVILRCVPISNHLYFYWYRQILGQKVEFLVSFYNNEISEKSEIFDDQFSVERPDGSNFTLKIRSTKLEDSAMYFCASRPGQNTNSPLHFGNGTRLTVT.